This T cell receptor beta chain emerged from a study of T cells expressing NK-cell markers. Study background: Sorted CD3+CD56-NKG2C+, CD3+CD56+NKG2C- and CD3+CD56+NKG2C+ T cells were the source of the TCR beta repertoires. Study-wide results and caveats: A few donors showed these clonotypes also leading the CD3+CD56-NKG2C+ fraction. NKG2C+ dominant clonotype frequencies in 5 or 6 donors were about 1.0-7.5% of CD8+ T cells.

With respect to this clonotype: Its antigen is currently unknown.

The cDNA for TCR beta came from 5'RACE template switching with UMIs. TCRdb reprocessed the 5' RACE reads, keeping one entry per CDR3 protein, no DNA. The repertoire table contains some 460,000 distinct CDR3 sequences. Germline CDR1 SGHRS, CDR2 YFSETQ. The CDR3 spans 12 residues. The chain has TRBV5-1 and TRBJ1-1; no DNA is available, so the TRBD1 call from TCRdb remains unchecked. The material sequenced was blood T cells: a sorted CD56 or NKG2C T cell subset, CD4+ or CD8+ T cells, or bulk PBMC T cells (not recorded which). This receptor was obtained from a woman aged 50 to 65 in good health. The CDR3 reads CASSRPGASAFF.